This T cell receptor beta chain was sequenced during a study of response to subunit inactivated influenza vaccine. TCRdb reprocessed the RT-PCR reads via MiXCR and lists one record per CDR3 protein. Among more than 700,000 distinct CDR3 sequences listed, 21% were seen once. Study-wide findings and caveats: Researchers suggested that each seasonal influenza vaccination recruits few new T cells.

The CDR3 totals 17 residues. Trimming at V came to 4 bases and at J to 2 bases, leaving 10 bases not matched to a gene. Per germline, CDR1 SGHRS and CDR2 YFSETQ. This clonotype was seen a few times. Its antigen is not known. The rearrangement uses TRBV5-1 and TRBJ2-3; 10 nucleotides align to TRBD1. This TCR was recovered from a man in his forties or fifties who received an inactivated influenza vaccine. The sample consisted of PBMCs from blood, taken 5 days after vaccination. The CDR3 loop is CASSQFWDRGNTDTQYF. DNA for the CDR3: TGCGCCAGCAGCCAATTCTGGGACAGGGGTAACACAGATACGCAGTATTTT.